The clone carrying this T cell receptor beta chain was found many times. Antigen unknown. TCR beta CDR3 sequences were amplified from RNA transcripts. With the HTBI primer set, the TCR CDR3 went through a first round of RT-PCR. Each CDR3 protein gets one entry after TCRdb re-called the multiplex PCR reads with MiXCR. The table records about 52,000 distinct CDR3 sequences, around half of them present only once. These data originate in a study of T cells in Graves' hyperthyroidism and ophthalmopathy. The CDR3 is 17 amino acids. Trimming took 3 bases from V and 0 from J, leaving 18 bases between them. The germline CDR1 and CDR2 sequences are SGHNT and YYREEE (reference sequence). Ophthalmopathy patients had moderate-to-severe active disease, CAS ≥3, NOSPECS ≥4, and disease duration under 3 months. PBMCs stemmed from approximately 9.1 ml fresh peripheral blood. Notes on the study in general: Blood also contained most expanded thyroid clonotypes above 0.001.

The sample taken for sequencing was blood. The chain joins TRBV5-4 to TRBJ1-1; D remains ambiguous. The TCR sequence derives from a woman between 50 and 59 years old with Graves' ophthalmopathy. The CDR3 DNA follows: TGTGCCAGCAGCTACACACCATCCAGGACTCTGAACACTGAAGCTTTCTTT. Translating gives CASSYTPSRTLNTEAFF.